This T cell receptor (beta chain) derives from a study of cytomegalovirus exposure and HLA in healthy donors. On the study more broadly: The approximately 120 validation repertoires matched the approximately 670 first-cohort repertoires in platform, a later analysis reported. Study-wide results and limits: TCR sequences were mostly rare, though some public TCRs occurred in many donors. In vitro confirmation showed a few CMV-associated chains to be CMV antigen specific. About 150 TCR beta chains were listed as cytomegalovirus-associated.

This table comes from immunoSEQ multiplex PCR, and its TCRdb copy is limited to in-frame clones, with some not included. The data hold approximately 300,000 clones, with roughly 90% observed a single time. Germline-derived CDR1 and CDR2 are MNHEY and SVGAGI. V was clipped by 6 bases and J by 4 bases; unmatched bases: 9. CDR3 length: 15 residues. With regard to this clone: Its antigen is not identified.

The sequence derives from a woman aged 25 to 39 in good health and CMV-seropositive. V usage is TRBV6-5 and J usage is TRBJ2-7; TRBD2 matches at 10 bases. The material sequenced was PBMCs. The CDR3 is CASSNPSGSGYEQYF. CDR3 in DNA: TGTGCCAGCAGCAACCCTAGCGGGAGTGGTTACGAGCAGTACTTC.